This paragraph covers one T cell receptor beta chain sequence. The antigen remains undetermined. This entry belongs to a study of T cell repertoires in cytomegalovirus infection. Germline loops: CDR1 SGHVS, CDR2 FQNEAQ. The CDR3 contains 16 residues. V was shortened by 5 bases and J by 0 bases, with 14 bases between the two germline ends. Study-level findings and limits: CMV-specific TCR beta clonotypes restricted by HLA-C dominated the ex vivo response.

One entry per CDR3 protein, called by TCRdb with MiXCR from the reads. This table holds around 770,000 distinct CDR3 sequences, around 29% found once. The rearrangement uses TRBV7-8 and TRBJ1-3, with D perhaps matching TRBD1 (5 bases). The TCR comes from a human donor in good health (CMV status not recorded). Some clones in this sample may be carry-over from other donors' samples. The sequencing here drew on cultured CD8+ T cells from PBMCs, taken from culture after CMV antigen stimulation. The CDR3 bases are TGTGCCAGCAGCACACGGGAGGGACGCTCTGGAAACACCATATATTTT. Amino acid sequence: CASSTREGRSGNTIYF. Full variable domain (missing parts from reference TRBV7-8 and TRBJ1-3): GAGVSQSPRYKVAKRGQDVALRCDPISGHVSLFWYQQALGQGPEFLTYFQNEAQLDKSGLPSDRFFAERPEGSVSTLKIQRTQQEDSAVYLCASSTREGRSGNTIYFGEGSWLTVV.